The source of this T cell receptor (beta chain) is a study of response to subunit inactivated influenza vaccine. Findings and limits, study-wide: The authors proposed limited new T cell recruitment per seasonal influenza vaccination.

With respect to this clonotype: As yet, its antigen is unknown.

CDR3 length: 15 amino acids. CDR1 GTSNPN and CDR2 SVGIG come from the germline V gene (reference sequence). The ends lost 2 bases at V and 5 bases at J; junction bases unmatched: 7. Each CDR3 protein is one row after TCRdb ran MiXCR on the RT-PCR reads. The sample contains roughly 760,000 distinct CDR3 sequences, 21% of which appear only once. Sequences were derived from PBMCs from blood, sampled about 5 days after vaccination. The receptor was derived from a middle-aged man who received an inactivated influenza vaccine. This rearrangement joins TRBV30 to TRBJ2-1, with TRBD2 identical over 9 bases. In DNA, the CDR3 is TGTGCCTGGAGTAGAGCCCTAGCGGGAAACAATGAGCAGTTCTTC. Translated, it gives CAWSRALAGNNEQFF.